The present T cell receptor (beta chain) was sequenced within a study of Ad26.COV2.S vaccination and SARS-CoV-2 variants. Treatment reported: some 20 received Ad26.COV2.S at low or high dose, single or two shots; roughly five received placebo; per-sample allocation not given. On day 63 after the first injection, vaccine and placebo recipients gave samples. The CDR3 contains 17 residues. Trimming pared 5 bases from V and 4 bases from J, leaving 18 bases between. CDR1 is KGHSH and CDR2 is LQKENI in the germline V gene. The repertoire was sequenced with immunoSEQ multiplex PCR; TCRdb's copy has only in-frame clones and lacks some. The table includes about 320,000 clones, about 86% detected once.

The chain recombines TRBV18 with TRBJ2-6; no reliable D call. The sequenced sample was peripheral blood, obtained in a trial of Ad26.COV2.S vaccine versus placebo. This sequence originates from a person between 18 and 65 years old who received the Ad26.COV2.S COVID-19 vaccine or a placebo. CDR3 sequence (DNA): TGTGCCAGCTCAGCCGCGGTTCACAGCTCAGGGGCCAACGTCCTGACTTTC. Amino acids: CASSAAVHSSGANVLTF.